The subject of this entry is one T cell receptor beta chain. Its specific antigen is unknown. Nothing much larger sits one base from this clone, and base qualities are not available. TCRbeta CDR3 regions were amplified from genomic DNA using the immunoSEQ Assay, a bias-controlled multiplex PCR. From the authors' description of their analysis: Within the assay, amplification of reference gene primers was used to estimate how many nucleated cells each sample contained. To quantify the absolute abundance of each unique TCRbeta CDR3 rearrangement, sequence reads were collapsed and filtered. For each sample, productive Simpson clonality was calculated as the square root of Simpson's diversity index over productive rearrangements. TCRdb obtained this table from immuneACCESS and retained in-frame rearrangements with V and J assigned. These tables miss some clones; where compared with another copy, unresolved V genes account for less than half of the shortfall, and the remainder is unexplained. The D gene and trimming were derived from the DNA, and the V and J assignments and clone size from that table. The sample has 50,000 to 75,000 clones on record, around 82% of them singletons. 12% to 15% of the sample goes to the ten largest clones.

The entry originates in a study of blood T cell repertoires in COVID-19 (TCRdb year 2020). With respect to the entire study: The collaborator samples originated in the United States, Italy and Spain and spanned the acute and convalescent phases of COVID-19. The material from the prospective study consisted of cDNA or gDNA derived from T cells, B-cell-depleted T cells, or PBMCs. Samples were obtained from the ongoing ImmuneRACE study (first 160 participants) and from about 1,300 subjects provided by 6 global collaborators. Where available, HLA class I and class II types were obtained from metadata supplied by the sample provider rather than from assay-based typing. Deeply sampled blood TCRbeta repertoires from subjects exposed to, actively infected with, or recovered from COVID-19 were included in the dataset. Sample metadata almost always included a de-identified subject ID, COVID-19 status, age in years and sex. A freely available public database, intended as a resource for researchers studying the immune response to SARS-CoV-2, is where the repertoires were released.

Per the germline V gene, ENHRY is the CDR1 and SYGVKD is the CDR2. Including the terminal cysteine and phenylalanine, the CDR3 comprises 14 residues. Solely the CDR3 DNA is kept, with 42 bases framed from the first base. The V and J ends are trimmed by 3 bases and 0 bases, leaving 6 bases between them. At one collaborating source in Seattle, patients were enrolled during active infection and were followed longitudinally through the course of disease. Whole blood was collected in K2EDTA tubes by collaborating institutions according to the institutions' own protocols. For TCRbeta analysis, collaborators shipped samples in one of three forms: frozen whole blood, isolated PBMCs, or DNA extracted from either of those sample types. General conclusions and limits of the study: How much clinical and demographic metadata was included differed by source and by participant, and the metadata was provided uncurated.

The rearrangement combines TRBV10-3 with TRBJ2-1; no D gene call is confident. Sequences were obtained from peripheral blood. The sequence was obtained from a man aged 60 to 69 with COVID-19, enrolled during active disease. The nucleotide sequence reads as follows: TGTGCCATCAGTGACAGAAGCTCCTACAATGAGCAGTTCTTC. It specifies CAISDRSSYNEQFF.